This record covers a single TCR beta chain. Antigen specificity is unknown. This sample is drawn from a study of OX40 agonist ivuxolimab in advanced cancers. About the study: The group had a mean age of around 60 years, ranged from roughly 23 to 79, and was roughly 80% male. Partial response was recorded in three patients: one hepatocellular carcinoma and two cutaneous melanoma cases.

The protocol was immunoSEQ multiplex PCR, while the TCRdb copy is restricted to in-frame clones and leaves out a portion. The data contain 60,000 to 75,000 clones, 80% to 95% of them singletons. Study-level findings and limits: Compared with others, partial responders at 0.1-3.0 mg/kg displayed clonal expansion among the lowest. At 0.1 to 3.0 mg/kg and by week 6, clonal expansion occurred in CD4+ and CD8+ blood T cells.

The TCR comes from an adult with an advanced solid tumor such as melanoma, head and neck, liver or kidney cancer. The sequencing here drew on CD4+ or CD8+ T cells sorted from blood, taken in a trial of the OX40 agonist ivuxolimab.

The CDR3 loop is CASSLDSGGYPYNEQFF. As DNA, the CDR3 is TGTGCCAGCAGCTTGGATAGCGGGGGATATCCCTACAATGAGCAGTTCTTC. This rearrangement joins TRBV5-4 to TRBJ2-1; 9 bases align to TRBD2. V was clipped by 0 bases and J by 2 bases; unmatched bases: 6. The CDR3 is 17 residues long. Germline V gives CDR1 SGHNT, CDR2 YYREEE (reference sequence).